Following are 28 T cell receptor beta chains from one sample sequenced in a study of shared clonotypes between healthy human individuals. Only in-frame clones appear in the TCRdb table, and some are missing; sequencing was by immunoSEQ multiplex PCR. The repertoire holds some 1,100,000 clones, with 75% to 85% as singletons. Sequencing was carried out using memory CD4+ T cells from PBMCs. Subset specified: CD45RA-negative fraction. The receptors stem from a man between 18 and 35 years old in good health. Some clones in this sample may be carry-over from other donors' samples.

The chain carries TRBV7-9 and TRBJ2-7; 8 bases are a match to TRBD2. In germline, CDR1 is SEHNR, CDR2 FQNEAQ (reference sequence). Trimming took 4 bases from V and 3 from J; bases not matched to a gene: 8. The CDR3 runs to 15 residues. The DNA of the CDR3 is TGTGCCAGCAGCTCCTCAGCGGGAGTGAGCTACGAGCAGTACTTC. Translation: CASSSSAGVSYEQYF.

CDR3 coding DNA: TGTGCCGGCTACAGGGGGGATTACAATGAGCAGTTCTTC. Protein product: CAGYRGDYNEQFF. The chain carries TRBV2 and TRBJ2-1, with 8 bases identical to TRBD1. The ends lost 11 bases at V and 4 bases at J; junction bases unmatched: 7. The length of the CDR3 is 13 residues. Germline V gene lookup returns CDR1 SNHLY and CDR2 FYNNEI.

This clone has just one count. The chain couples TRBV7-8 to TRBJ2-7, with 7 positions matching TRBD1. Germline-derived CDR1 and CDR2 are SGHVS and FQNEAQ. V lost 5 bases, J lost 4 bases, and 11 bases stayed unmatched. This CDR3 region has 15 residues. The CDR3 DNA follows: TGTGCCAGCAGCCGAGGGGGCTGGGATAGGTACGAGCAGTACTTC. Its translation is CASSRGGWDRYEQYF.

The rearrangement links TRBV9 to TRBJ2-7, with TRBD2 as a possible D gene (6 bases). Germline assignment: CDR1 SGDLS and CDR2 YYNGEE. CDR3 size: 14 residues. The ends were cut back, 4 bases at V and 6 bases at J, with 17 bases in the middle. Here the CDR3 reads CASSQSRESSEQYF. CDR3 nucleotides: TGTGCCAGCAGCCAATCCCGGGAGTCGTCCGAGCAGTACTTC.

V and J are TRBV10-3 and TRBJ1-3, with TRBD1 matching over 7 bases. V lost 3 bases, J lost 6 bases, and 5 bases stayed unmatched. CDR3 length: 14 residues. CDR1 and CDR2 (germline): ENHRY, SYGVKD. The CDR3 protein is CAISETGDANTIYF. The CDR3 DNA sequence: TGTGCCATCAGTGAAACAGGGGATGCAAACACCATATATTTT.

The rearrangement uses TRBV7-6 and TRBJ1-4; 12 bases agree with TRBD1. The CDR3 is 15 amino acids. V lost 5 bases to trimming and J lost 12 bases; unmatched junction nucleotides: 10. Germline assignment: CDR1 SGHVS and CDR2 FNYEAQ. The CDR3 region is CASSVTGTGGSELFF. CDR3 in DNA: TGTGCCAGCAGCGTCACAGGGACAGGGGGCTCGGAACTGTTTTTT.

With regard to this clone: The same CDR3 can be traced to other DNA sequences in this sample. In nucleotides, the CDR3 is TGCGCCAGCAGCCTTGGGACGGCAACTAATGAAAAACTGTTTTTT. It encodes CASSLGTATNEKLFF. The genes are TRBV5-1 and TRBJ1-4; TRBD1 is a possible D gene (5 bases). The CDR3 consists of 15 residues. The V end was cut by 4 bases, the J end by 0 bases, with 10 bases between. CDR1 is SGHRS and CDR2 is YFSETQ in the germline V gene.

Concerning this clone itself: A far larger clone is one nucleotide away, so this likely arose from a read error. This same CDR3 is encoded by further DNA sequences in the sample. This chain's CDR3 is CSARTDYGYTF. DNA for the CDR3: TGCAGTGCTAGGACTGACTATGGCTACACCTTC. The rearrangement joins TRBV20-1 to TRBJ1-2; D remains unclear. From germline, CDR1 is DFQATT and CDR2 SNEGSKA (reference sequence). CDR3 length: 11 amino acids. V lost 3 bases to trimming and J lost 3 bases, with 5 bases between them.

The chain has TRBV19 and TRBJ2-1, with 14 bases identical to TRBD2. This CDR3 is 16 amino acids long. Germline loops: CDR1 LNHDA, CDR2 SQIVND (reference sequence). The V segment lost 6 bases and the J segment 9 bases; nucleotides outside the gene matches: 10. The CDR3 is CASSRRLAGGPSEQFF. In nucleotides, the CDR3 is TGTGCCAGTAGCCGAAGACTAGCGGGAGGGCCTAGTGAGCAGTTCTTC.

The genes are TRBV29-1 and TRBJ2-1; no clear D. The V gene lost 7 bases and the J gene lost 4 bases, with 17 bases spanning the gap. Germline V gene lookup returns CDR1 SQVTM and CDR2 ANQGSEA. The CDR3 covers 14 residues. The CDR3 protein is CSAVTGQEYNEQFF. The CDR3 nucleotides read TGCAGCGCCGTAACTGGGCAGGAGTACAATGAGCAGTTCTTC.

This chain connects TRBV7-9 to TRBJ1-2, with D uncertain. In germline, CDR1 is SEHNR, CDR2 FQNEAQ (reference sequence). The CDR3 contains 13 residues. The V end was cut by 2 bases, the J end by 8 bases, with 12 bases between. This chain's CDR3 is CASSLLGEGGYTF. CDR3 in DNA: TGTGCCAGCAGCTTATTGGGTGAAGGGGGCTACACCTTC.

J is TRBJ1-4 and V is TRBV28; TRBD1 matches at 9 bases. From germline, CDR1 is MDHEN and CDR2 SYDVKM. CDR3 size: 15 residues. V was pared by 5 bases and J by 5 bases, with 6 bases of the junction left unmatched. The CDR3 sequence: CASSEPGTGNEKLFF. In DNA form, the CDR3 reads TGTGCCAGCAGTGAACCCGGGACAGGGAATGAAAAACTGTTTTTT.

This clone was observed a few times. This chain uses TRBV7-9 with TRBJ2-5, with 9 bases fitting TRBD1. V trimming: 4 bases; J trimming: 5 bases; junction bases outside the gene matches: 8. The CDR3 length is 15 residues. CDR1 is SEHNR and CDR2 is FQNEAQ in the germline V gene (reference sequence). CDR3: CASSSRTGGGETQYF. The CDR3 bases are TGTGCCAGCAGCTCGAGAACAGGGGGCGGCGAGACCCAGTACTTC.

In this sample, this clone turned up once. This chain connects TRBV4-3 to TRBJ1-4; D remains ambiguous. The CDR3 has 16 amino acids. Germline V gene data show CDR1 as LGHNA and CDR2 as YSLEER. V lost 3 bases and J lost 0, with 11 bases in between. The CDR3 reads CASSQYSIATNEKLFF. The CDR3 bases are TGCGCCAGCAGCCAGTACAGCATAGCAACTAATGAAAAACTGTTTTTT.

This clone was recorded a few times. The CDR3 reads CASSWISESRGNEQFF. Here the CDR3 DNA reads TGTGCCAGCAGCTGGATCTCAGAGTCTCGCGGGAATGAGCAGTTCTTC. The chain carries TRBV5-8 and TRBJ2-1; the D gene is possibly TRBD2 (5 bases). The germline V gene encodes CDR1 SGHTS and CDR2 YDEGEE. CDR3 size: 16 residues. V lost 3 bases and J 7 bases, leaving 20 bases between the germline ends.

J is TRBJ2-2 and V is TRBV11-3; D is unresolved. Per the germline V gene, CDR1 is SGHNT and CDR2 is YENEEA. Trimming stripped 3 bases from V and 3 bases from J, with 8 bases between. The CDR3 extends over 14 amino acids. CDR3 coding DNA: TGTGCCAGCAGCTTCGGCAGTCACACCGGGGAGCTGTTTTTT. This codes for CASSFGSHTGELFF.

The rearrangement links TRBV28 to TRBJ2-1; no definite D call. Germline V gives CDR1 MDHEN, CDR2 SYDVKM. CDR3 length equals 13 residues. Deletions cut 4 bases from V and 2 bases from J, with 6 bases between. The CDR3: CASSSVTYNEQFF. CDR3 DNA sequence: TGTGCCAGCAGTTCGGTGACCTACAATGAGCAGTTCTTC.

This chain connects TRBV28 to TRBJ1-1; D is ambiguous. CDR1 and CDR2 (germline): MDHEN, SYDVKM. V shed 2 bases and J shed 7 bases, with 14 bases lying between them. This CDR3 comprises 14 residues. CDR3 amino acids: CASSLRHRGSEAFF. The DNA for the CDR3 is TGTGCCAGCAGTTTACGACACCGGGGAAGTGAAGCTTTCTTT.

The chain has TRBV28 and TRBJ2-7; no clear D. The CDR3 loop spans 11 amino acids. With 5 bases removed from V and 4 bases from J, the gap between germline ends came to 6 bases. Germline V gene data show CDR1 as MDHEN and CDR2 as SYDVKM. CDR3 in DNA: TGTGCCAGCAGTCTCCAATACGAGCAGTACTTC. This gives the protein CASSLQYEQYF.

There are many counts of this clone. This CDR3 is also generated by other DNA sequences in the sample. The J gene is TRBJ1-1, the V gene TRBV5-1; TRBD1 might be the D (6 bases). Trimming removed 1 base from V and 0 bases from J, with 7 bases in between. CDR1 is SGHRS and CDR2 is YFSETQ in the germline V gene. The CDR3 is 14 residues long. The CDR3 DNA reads TGCGCCAGCAGCTTGCAGGGGATGAACACTGAAGCTTTCTTT. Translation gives CASSLQGMNTEAFF.

This CDR3 is CASRTTGDFTETQYF. CDR3 bases: TGTGCCAGCAGAACCACAGGGGACTTCACAGAGACCCAGTACTTC. The V and J genes are TRBV6-1 and TRBJ2-5; possibly TRBD1 for D (7 bases). Germline values: CDR1 MNHNS, CDR2 SASEGT. This CDR3 is 15 amino acids long. The ends were cut back, 6 bases at V and 4 bases at J, with 18 bases in the middle.

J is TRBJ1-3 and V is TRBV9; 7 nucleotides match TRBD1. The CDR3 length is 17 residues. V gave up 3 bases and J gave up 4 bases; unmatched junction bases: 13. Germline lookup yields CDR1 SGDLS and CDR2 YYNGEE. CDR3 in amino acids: CASSEGLGTERGNTIYF. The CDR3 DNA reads TGTGCCAGCAGCGAGGGATTAGGGACAGAGAGAGGAAACACCATATATTTT.

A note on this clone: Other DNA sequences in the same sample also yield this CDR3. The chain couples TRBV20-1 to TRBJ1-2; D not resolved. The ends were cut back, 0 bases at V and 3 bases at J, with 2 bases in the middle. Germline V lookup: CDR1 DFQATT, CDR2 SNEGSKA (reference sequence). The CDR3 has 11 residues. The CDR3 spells CSARDDYGYTF. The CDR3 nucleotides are TGCAGTGCTAGAGATGACTATGGCTACACCTTC.

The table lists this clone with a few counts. CDR3 in amino acids: CASSVRERTEAFF. The CDR3 DNA follows: TGTGCCAGCAGCGTTCGAGAACGGACTGAAGCTTTCTTT. The chain joins TRBV9 to TRBJ1-1; D unresolved. V lost 2 bases to trimming and J lost 5 bases, with 10 bases between them. This CDR3 contains 13 residues. Germline CDR1 reads SGDLS; CDR2 reads YYNGEE.

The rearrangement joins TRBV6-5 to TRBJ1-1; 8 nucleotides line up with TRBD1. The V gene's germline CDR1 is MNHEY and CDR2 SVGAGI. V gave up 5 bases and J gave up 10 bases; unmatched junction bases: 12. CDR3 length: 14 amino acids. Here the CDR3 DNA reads TGTGCCAGCAGTCCAGGGGGCGCTGGGAGTGTAGCTTTCTTT. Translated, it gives CASSPGGAGSVAFF.

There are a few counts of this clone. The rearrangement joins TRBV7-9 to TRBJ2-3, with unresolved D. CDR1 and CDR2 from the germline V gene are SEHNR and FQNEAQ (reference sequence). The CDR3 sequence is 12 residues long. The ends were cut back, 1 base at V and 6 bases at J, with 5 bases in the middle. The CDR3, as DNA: TGTGCCAGCAGCTTAGACGTGGATACGCAGTATTTT. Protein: CASSLDVDTQYF.

The CDR3 DNA reads TGTGCCAGCAGCCGATACAAGACTGGGAGGACTGAAGCTTTCTTT. Its protein product is CASSRYKTGRTEAFF. The rearrangement links TRBV14 to TRBJ1-1, with D uncertain. Trimming stripped 4 bases from V and 5 bases from J, with 17 bases between. CDR1 is SGHDN and CDR2 is FVKESK in the germline V gene. The CDR3 length is 15 residues.

CDR3 in amino acids: CASSFFSTNTEAFF. DNA for the CDR3: TGCGCCAGCAGCTTTTTCTCCACAAACACTGAAGCTTTCTTT. The V and J genes are TRBV5-1 and TRBJ1-1; D is unclear. CDR3 length: 14 residues. Trimming removed 2 bases at V and 2 bases at J, with 10 bases between. The V gene's germline CDR1 is SGHRS and CDR2 YFSETQ.